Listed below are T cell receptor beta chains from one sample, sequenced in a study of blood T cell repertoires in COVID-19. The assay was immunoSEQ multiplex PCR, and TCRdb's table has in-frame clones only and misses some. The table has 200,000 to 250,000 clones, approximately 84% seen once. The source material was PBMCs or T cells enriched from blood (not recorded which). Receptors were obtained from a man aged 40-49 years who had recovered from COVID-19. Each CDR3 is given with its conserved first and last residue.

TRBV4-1	CASSQIRDRGLSEKLFF
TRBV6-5	CASSPDRTNTEAFF
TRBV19	CASRAANSPLHF
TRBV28	CASGNIAGDYGYTF
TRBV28	CASSLTVYEQYF
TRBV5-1	CASSLVVPYEQYF
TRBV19	CASFLISRAGTEAFF
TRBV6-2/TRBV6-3	CASSSRTAPSNQPQHF
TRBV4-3	CASSQDPRLQGSSSPLHF
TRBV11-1	CASSADSGGNKLFF
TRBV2	CARGPSGVGTQYF
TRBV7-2	CASNDGALNTEAFF
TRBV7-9	CASSPRASYGYTF
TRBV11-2	CASSTQRVNIQYF
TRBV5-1	CASRTTGDTDTQYF
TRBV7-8	CASLKGRITGELFF
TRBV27	CASSLVWTGAEQYF
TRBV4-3	CASTAGGAQDTEAFF
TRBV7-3	CASSLNRGDEQYF
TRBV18	CASSPLSATDTIYF
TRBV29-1	CSVGTGTGPYEQYF
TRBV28	CASSLTYGYTF
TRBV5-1	CASSPEDMRGEAFF
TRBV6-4	CASRSPTTSETQYF
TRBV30	CAWRGQPTGELFF
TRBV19	CASRDQGASAEAFF
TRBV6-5	CATTNTGTGELFF
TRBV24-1	CATSEWDSGEGNQPQHF
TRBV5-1	CASSPLTSGSTLSGEQFF
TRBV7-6	CASSRGQLSSGNTIYF
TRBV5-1	CASSLQGLPSPLHF
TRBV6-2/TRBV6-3	CASSPDLTGGYTF
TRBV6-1	CASSGHLQGSNQPQHF
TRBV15	CATSRDGTRSINSPLHF
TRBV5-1	CASSLGGGTQETQYF
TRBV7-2	CASKSQGGDQPQHF
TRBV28	CASRTRGRNSPLHF
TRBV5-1	CASSLEGGGEKLFF
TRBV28	CASSSQGYSNQPQHF
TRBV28	CASSFGQGHLVKLFF
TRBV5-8	CASSLGSSPGQVLTGELFF
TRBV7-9	CASSLAGGSEKLFF
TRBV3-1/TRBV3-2	CASSHGPVTGGYTF
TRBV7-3	CASSQGPGGPSREELFF
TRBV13	CASSLSIRGVAFF
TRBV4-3	CASSQGLPAGPQTSYEQYF
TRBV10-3	CAIRGADLYQETQYF
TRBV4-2	CASSQVSRETEAFF
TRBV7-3	CASSATAGAGYQETQYF